Below, 25 T cell receptor beta chains from the same sample are listed, as sequenced in a study of breast tumors, draining lymph nodes, adjacent tissues. Using its own MiXCR run on the multiplex PCR reads, TCRdb lists one record per CDR3 protein. The data contain about 89,000 distinct CDR3 sequences, over 25% of them singletons. Breast cancer patients provided tissue from their axillary draining lymph nodes. The sequenced sample consisted of axillary lymph node tissue. These receptors originate from a female donor with breast cancer. Some clones in this sample may be carry-over from other donors' samples.

There are many counts of this clonotype. The chain employs TRBV11-2 and TRBJ2-1, with TRBD2 identical over 11 bases. Germline CDR1 and CDR2: SGHAT and FQNNGV. This CDR3 has 17 amino acids. The V gene end was trimmed by 2 bases and the J gene end by 10 bases; junction bases not matched to a gene: 13. The CDR3 nucleotides are TGTGCCAGCAGCTTACGAGGTAGCGGGAGGGCCGGCGAAGAGCAGTTCTTC. Its translation: CASSLRGSGRAGEEQFF.

Notes on this clonotype: A much more abundant neighbour one base away suggests this may be a read error. CDR3 amino acids: CASSFWGAPENIQYF. The CDR3 DNA reads TGTGCCAGCAGCTTCTGGGGGGCCCCCGAAAACATTCAGTACTTC. The J gene is TRBJ2-4, the V gene TRBV7-2; D is possibly TRBD1 or TRBD2 (6 bases each). Looked up from germline, CDR1 is SGHTA and CDR2 is FQGNSA. This CDR3 has 15 residues. V was cut by 3 bases and J by 5 bases, with 14 bases left in between.

This clonotype was observed at least ten times. This chain connects TRBV7-9 to TRBJ2-1, with 7 bases aligning to TRBD2. Germline values: CDR1 SEHNR, CDR2 FQNEAQ (reference sequence). V lost 5 bases, J lost 0 bases, and 16 bases stayed unmatched. The CDR3 has 19 amino acids. DNA for the CDR3: TGTGCCAGCAGCCCCAAGATCGTCGGCGGGAGAAACTCCTACAATGAGCAGTTCTTC. This translates into CASSPKIVGGRNSYNEQFF.

The sample holds a few counts of this clonotype. A much bigger clone sits one base away, suggesting this may be a read error. The V and J genes are TRBV19 and TRBJ2-3; 8 bases are a match to TRBD2. Germline V lookup: CDR1 LNHDA, CDR2 SQIVND (reference sequence). The CDR3 spans 15 residues. The chain's CDR3 is CAGSQTAGAGDTQYF. The CDR3, as DNA: TGTGCCGGTAGTCAAACAGCGGGAGCGGGAGATACGCAGTATTTT.

With respect to this clonotype: This could be a read error, since a much larger clone is one nucleotide away. The gene calls are TRBV28 and TRBJ2-3; no clear D gene. In germline, CDR1 is MDHEN, CDR2 SYDVKM. This CDR3 comprises 13 residues. The chain's CDR3 is CTSSLHHGDTQYF. The CDR3 nucleotides read TGTACCAGCAGTTTACATCATGGCGATACGCAGTATTTT.

This clonotype has just one count. This clone may be a read error of a much larger clone one base away. The rearrangement links TRBV7-3 to TRBJ2-2, with D possibly being TRBD2 (7 bases). Germline-derived CDR1 and CDR2 are SGHTA and FQGTGA. The CDR3 has 12 amino acids. The CDR3 region is CASPAGAGELVF. As DNA, the CDR3 is TGTGCCAGCCCCGCGGGGGCCGGGGAGCTGGTTTTT. Using reference TRBV7-3 and TRBJ2-2 for the parts outside the CDR3, the full variable domain is GAGVSQTPSNKVTEKGKYVELRCDPISGHTALYWYRQSLGQGPEFLIYFQGTGAADDSGLPNDRFFAVRPEGSVSTLKIQRTERGDSAVYLCASPAGAGELVFGEGSRLTVL.

This clonotype was detected only once. CDR3 sequence (DNA): TGCAGTGCTAGAGATTCAGGGGGCGGCTACACCTTC. Residues: CSARDSGGGYTF. This chain joins TRBV20-1 and TRBJ1-2; 8 positions agree with TRBD1. V trimming: 0 bases; J trimming: 8 bases; junction bases outside the gene matches: 2. The CDR3 consists of 12 residues. Germline CDR1 reads DFQATT; CDR2 reads SNEGSKA (reference sequence).

This clonotype was detected many times. The V call is TRBV20-1, the J call TRBJ2-7; no clear D gene. Trimming left V 5 bases short and J 6 bases short, with 14 bases between. This CDR3 comprises 12 residues. The germline CDR1 and CDR2 sequences are DFQATT and SNEGSKA (reference sequence). This chain's CDR3 is CSAYDGPGEQYF. The CDR3 coding sequence is TGCAGTGCTTACGATGGCCCTGGCGAGCAGTACTTC.

Many counts were recorded for this clonotype. This chain connects TRBV20-1 to TRBJ2-1; TRBD1 matches at 9 bases. Germline loops: CDR1 DFQATT, CDR2 SNEGSKA (reference sequence). The CDR3 is 15 residues long. Trimming cost V 4 bases and J 10 bases; bases outside gene matches: 14. The CDR3 coding sequence is TGCAGTGCTATTCTCCCGGGACAGGGTTTTCGAGAGCAGTTCTTC. This sequence encodes CSAILPGQGFREQFF.

Only a few counts were recorded for this clonotype. A read error may be the cause here, since a much bigger clone is one base away. The V gene is TRBV11-3, the J gene TRBJ2-3, with D perhaps matching TRBD1 or TRBD2 (5 bases each). CDR1 and CDR2 (germline): SGHNT, YENEEA. The CDR3 loop spans 16 amino acids. Between the trimmed V and J ends, which lost 5 bases and 4 bases, there was a span of 19 bases. The CDR3 DNA is TGTGCCAGCAGCCACATGATGGGACCAGCTTCAGATACGCAGTATTTT. The encoded protein is CASSHMMGPASDTQYF.

This clonotype showed up many times. J is TRBJ2-1 and V is TRBV6-6; 8 nucleotides match TRBD1. Per germline, CDR1 MNHNY and CDR2 SVGAGI (reference sequence). The junction had 8 bases not matched to a gene; V was cut back by 0 bases and J by 4 bases. CDR3 length: 17 amino acids. The CDR3 reads CASSYSSLQGVYNEQFF. As DNA, the CDR3 is TGTGCCAGCAGTTACTCGAGTTTACAGGGGGTTTACAATGAGCAGTTCTTC.

This clonotype has at least ten counts. CDR3 nucleotide sequence: TGTGCCAGCAGCCTACAACCCGGGACTAGCGGCTACAATGAGCAGTTCTTC. This codes for CASSLQPGTSGYNEQFF. The rearrangement links TRBV5-8 to TRBJ2-1; 11 bases agree with TRBD2. The CDR3 runs to 17 residues. The trim removed 4 bases at V and 3 bases at J, leaving 9 bases unmatched. The V gene's germline CDR1 is SGHTS and CDR2 YDEGEE.

Only a few counts were recorded for this clonotype. The genes are TRBV4-2 and TRBJ1-1; D remains ambiguous. The V end was cut by 0 bases, the J end by 1 base, with 6 bases between. The length of the CDR3 is 14 residues. Germline CDR1 reads LGHNA; CDR2 reads YNFKEQ. The CDR3 spells CASSQDVRNTEAFF. DNA for the CDR3: TGTGCCAGCAGCCAAGATGTCCGGAACACTGAAGCTTTCTTT.

The table lists this clonotype with a few counts. The chain uses TRBV6-1 and TRBJ2-3, with D maybe TRBD1 (6 bases). The CDR3 extends over 15 amino acids. CDR1 and CDR2 (germline): MNHNS, SASEGT. Trimming left V 5 bases short and J 3 bases short, with 15 bases between. CDR3 residues: CASSQGFQSTDTQYF. DNA for the CDR3: TGTGCCAGCAGTCAGGGGTTTCAGTCAACAGATACGCAGTATTTT.

This clonotype was recorded many times. This sequence joins TRBV4-3 and TRBJ2-3; D is undetermined. Germline values: CDR1 LGHNA, CDR2 YSLEER. Deletions cut 1 base from V and 0 bases from J, with 8 bases between. This CDR3 is built from 15 residues. CDR3 region: CASSQAGSSTDTQYF. The CDR3 DNA sequence: TGCGCCAGCAGCCAAGCGGGTAGTAGCACAGATACGCAGTATTTT.

As to this clonotype: Mismatch with germline at one junction end may stem from a read error. The chain has TRBV7-2 and TRBJ2-2; tentative D call: TRBD2 (7 bases). The CDR3 loop spans 15 amino acids. Per germline, CDR1 SGHTA and CDR2 FQGNSA. Written as DNA, the CDR3 is TGTGCCAGCAGCTTACCGTTTATATCAACCGGGGGGCTGCTTTTT. It encodes CASSLPFISTGGLLF. Based on the CDR3 plus reference TRBV7-2 and TRBJ2-2, the full variable domain is GAGVSQSPSNKVTEKGKDVELRCDPISGHTALYWYRQSLGQGLEFLIYFQGNSAPDKSGLPSDRFSAERTGGSVSTLTIQRTQQEDSAVYLCASSLPFISTGGLLFGEGSRLTVL.

This clonotype appeared many times. This rearrangement joins TRBV20-1 to TRBJ2-7, with D possibly TRBD2 on 7 matching bases. This CDR3 region has 11 residues. The ends were cut back, 6 bases at V and 3 bases at J, with 9 bases in the middle. The V gene's germline CDR1 is DFQATT and CDR2 SNEGSKA (reference sequence). This chain's CDR3 is CSAGGHYEQYF. The DNA of the CDR3 is TGCAGTGCCGGGGGGCACTACGAGCAGTACTTC.

This clonotype was seen many times. V usage is TRBV7-9 and J usage is TRBJ2-2; 7 bases are shared with TRBD2. With V trimmed by 5 bases and J by 0 bases, 3 bases remained unmatched. CDR3 length equals 15 residues. Per the germline V gene, CDR1 is SEHNR and CDR2 is FQNEAQ (reference sequence). As DNA, the CDR3 is TGTGCCAGCAGCCGGGGGGACCCGAACACCGGGGAGCTGTTTTTT. Translation: CASSRGDPNTGELFF.

V usage is TRBV11-2 and J usage is TRBJ2-3, with 7 bases aligning to TRBD2. This CDR3 is 18 amino acids long. Germline V gene data show CDR1 as SGHAT and CDR2 as FQNNGV. Germline trimming cut 2 bases from V and 4 bases from J; bases unmatched to any gene: 15. Here the CDR3 reads CASSLLPGPAGLSDTQYF. The CDR3 bases are TGTGCCAGCAGCTTACTTCCGGGACCAGCGGGATTGTCAGATACGCAGTATTTT.

This clonotype came up many times. This chain joins TRBV20-1 and TRBJ2-5; D unresolved. Deletions cut 6 bases from V and 5 bases from J, with 13 bases between. Germline CDR1 and CDR2: DFQATT and SNEGSKA (reference sequence). The length of the CDR3 is 12 residues. The CDR3 bases are TGCAGTGCCGTCGAGGCATCCGAGACCCAGTACTTC. It is translated as CSAVEASETQYF.

This clonotype has a handful of counts. Possible read error: a much larger clone is one base away. The V and J genes are TRBV5-8 and TRBJ2-1; D gene unclear. Trimming pared 0 bases from V and 15 bases from J, leaving 10 bases between. This CDR3 is 11 amino acids long. Looked up from germline, CDR1 is SGHTS and CDR2 is YDEGEE. CDR3 coding DNA: TGTGCCAGCAGCTTGGCGGTCGCTCTGTTCTTC. It specifies CASSLAVALFF.

With regard to this clonotype: The junction departs from the called germline gene at one end, perhaps through a read error. The V and J genes are TRBV11-2 and TRBJ2-7; 7 positions agree with TRBD2. The CDR3 extends over 14 amino acids. CDR1 and CDR2 from the germline V gene are SGHAT and FQNNGV. The CDR3 sequence is CVSSLGRGGYEQYF. The CDR3 bases are TGTGTCAGCAGCTTAGGAAGGGGAGGGTACGAGCAGTACTTC.

The rearrangement uses TRBV7-8 and TRBJ2-6; D is undetermined. The CDR3 runs 17 residues. Germline V gene lookup returns CDR1 SGHVS and CDR2 FQNEAQ. The V and J ends lost 0 bases and 1 base respectively, with 10 bases between them. CDR3 coding DNA: TGTGCCAGCAGCTTAGCGTCTTCTGTATCTGGGGCCAACGTCCTGACTTTC. Translated: CASSLASSVSGANVLTF.

The chain is built from TRBV12-3 or TRBV12-4 and TRBJ1-6, with TRBD1 matching 8 bases. Trimming at V came to 5 bases and at J to 4 bases, leaving 4 bases not matched to a gene. The CDR3 sequence is 15 residues long. The CDR3 is CASSVRTGYNSPLHF. In DNA, the CDR3 is TGTGCCAGCAGTGTGAGGACAGGGTATAATTCACCCCTCCACTTT.

For this clonotype: One base away lies a much larger clone, so this may be a sequencing read error. The chain is built from TRBV6-6 and TRBJ2-1, with D perhaps given as TRBD1 or TRBD2 (6 bases each). The V end was cut by 8 bases, the J end by 6 bases, with 14 bases between. The CDR3 has 13 residues. CDR1 is MNHNY and CDR2 is SVGAGI in the germline V gene (reference sequence). CDR3 DNA: TGTGCCAGCGGAGGGGGGCTAGTCAATGAGCAGTTCTTC. Residues: CASGGGLVNEQFF.